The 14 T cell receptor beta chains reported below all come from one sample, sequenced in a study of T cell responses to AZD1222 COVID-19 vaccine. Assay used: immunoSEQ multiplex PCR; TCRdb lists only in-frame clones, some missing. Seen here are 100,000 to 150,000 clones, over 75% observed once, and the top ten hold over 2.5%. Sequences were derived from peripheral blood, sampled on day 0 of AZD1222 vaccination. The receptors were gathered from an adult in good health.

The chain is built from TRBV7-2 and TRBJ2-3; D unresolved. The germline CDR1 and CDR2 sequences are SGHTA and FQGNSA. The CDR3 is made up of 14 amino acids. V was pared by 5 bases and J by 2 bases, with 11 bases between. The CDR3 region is CASSRSENTDTQYF. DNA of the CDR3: TGTGCCAGCAGCCGGAGCGAAAACACAGATACGCAGTATTTT.

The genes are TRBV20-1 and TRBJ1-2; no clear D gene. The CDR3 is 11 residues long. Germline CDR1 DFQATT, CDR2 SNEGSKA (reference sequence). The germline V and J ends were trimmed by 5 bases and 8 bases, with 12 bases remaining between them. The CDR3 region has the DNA TGCAGTGCTCAGCCCTCACGAGGCTACACCTTC. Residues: CSAQPSRGYTF.

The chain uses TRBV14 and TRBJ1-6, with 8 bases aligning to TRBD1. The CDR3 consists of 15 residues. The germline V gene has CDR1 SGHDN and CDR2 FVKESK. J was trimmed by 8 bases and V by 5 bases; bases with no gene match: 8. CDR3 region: CASSRRTGIDSPLHF. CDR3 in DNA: TGTGCCAGCAGCAGACGGACAGGGATCGATTCACCCCTCCACTTT.

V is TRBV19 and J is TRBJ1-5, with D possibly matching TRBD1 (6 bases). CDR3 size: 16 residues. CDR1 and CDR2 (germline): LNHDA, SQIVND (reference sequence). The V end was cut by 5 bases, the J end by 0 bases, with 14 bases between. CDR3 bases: TGTGCCAGTAGTGGGGACACCTCGTATAGCAATCAGCCCCAGCATTTT. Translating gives CASSGDTSYSNQPQHF.

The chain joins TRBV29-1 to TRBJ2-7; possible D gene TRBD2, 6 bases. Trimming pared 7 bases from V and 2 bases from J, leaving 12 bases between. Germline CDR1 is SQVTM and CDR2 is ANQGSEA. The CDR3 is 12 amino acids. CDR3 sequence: CSARDFTYEQYF. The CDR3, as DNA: TGCAGCGCGAGGGACTTCACCTACGAGCAGTACTTC.

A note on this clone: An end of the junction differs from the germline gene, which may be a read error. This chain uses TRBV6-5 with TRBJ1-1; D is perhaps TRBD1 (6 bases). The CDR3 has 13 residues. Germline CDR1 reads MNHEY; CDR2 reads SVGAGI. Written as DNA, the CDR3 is TGTGCCAGCACCTTCGAAGCGGGCAGGGGCCTCATCTTT. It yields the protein CASTFEAGRGLIF.

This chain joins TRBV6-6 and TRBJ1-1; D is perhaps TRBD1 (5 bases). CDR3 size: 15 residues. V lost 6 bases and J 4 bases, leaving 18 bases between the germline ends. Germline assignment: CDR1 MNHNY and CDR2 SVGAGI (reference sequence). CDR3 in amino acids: CASRPTRAGVTEAFF. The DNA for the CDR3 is TGTGCCAGCAGACCGACCAGGGCGGGGGTCACTGAAGCTTTCTTT.

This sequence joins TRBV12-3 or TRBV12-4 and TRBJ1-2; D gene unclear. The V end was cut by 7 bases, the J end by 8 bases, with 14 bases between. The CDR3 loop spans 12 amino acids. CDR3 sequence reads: CASTLPLVGYTF. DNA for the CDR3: TGTGCCAGCACCCTCCCACTGGTGGGCTACACCTTC.

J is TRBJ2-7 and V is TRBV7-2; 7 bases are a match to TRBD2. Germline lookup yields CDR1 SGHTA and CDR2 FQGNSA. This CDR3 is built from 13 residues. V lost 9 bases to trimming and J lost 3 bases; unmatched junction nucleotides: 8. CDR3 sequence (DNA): TGTGCCAGAATTGGATGGACTAGCTACGAGCAGTACTTC. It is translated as CARIGWTSYEQYF.

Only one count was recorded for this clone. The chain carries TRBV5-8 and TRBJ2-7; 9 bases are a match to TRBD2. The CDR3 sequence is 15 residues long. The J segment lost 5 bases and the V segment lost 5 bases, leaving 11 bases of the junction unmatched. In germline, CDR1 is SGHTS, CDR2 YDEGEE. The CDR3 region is CASRATSGSGHEQYF. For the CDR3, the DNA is TGTGCCAGCAGGGCTACTAGCGGGTCCGGCCACGAGCAGTACTTC.

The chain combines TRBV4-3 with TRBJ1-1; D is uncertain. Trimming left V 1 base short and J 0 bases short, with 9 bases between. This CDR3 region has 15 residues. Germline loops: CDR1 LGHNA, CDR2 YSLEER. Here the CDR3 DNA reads TGCGCCAGCAGCCAAGGTCGGGGAATGAACACTGAAGCTTTCTTT. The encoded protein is CASSQGRGMNTEAFF.

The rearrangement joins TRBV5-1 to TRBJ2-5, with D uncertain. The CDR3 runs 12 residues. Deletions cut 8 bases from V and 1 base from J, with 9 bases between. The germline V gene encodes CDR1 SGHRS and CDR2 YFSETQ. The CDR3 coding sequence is TGCGCCAGTGGACGAGGCCAAGAGACCCAGTACTTC. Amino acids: CASGRGQETQYF.

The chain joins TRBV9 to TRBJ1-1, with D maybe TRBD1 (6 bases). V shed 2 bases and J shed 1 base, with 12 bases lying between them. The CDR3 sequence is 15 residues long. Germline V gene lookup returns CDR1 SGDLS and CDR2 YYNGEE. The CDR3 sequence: CASSVWGGQNTEAFF. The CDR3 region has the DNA TGTGCCAGCAGCGTCTGGGGGGGACAGAACACTGAAGCTTTCTTT.

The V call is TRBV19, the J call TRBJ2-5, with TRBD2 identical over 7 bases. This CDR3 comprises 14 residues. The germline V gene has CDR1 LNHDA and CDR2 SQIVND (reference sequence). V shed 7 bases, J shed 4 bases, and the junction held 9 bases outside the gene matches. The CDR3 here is CASKGGVVRETQYF. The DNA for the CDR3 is TGTGCCAGTAAGGGAGGGGTCGTGCGAGAGACCCAGTACTTC. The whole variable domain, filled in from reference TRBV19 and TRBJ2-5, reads DGGITQSPKYLFRKEGQNVTLSCEQNLNHDAMYWYRQDPGQGLRLIYYSQIVNDFQKGDIAEGYSVSREKKESFPLTVTSAQKNPTAFYLCASKGGVVRETQYFGPGTRLLVL.